The 29 T cell receptor beta chains below come from one sample, sequenced in a study of T cells in narcolepsy. Repertoires were generated with immunoSEQ multiplex PCR, while TCRdb's copy carries only in-frame clones and drops some. The sample lists around 30,000 clones, around 90% occurring once. The sequenced material came from CD45RA- memory CD4+ T cells from PBMCs. These receptors all stem from a human donor with narcolepsy.

CDR3 sequence reads: CASSPVGGYSPLHF. CDR3 DNA sequence: TGTGCCAGCAGCCCGGTGGGGGGCTATTCACCCCTCCACTTT. The chain uses TRBV7-2 and TRBJ1-6; perhaps TRBD1 as D (6 bases). The germline V and J ends were trimmed by 5 bases and 8 bases, with 13 bases remaining between them. CDR1 is SGHTA, CDR2 FQGNSA, per germline. This CDR3 has 14 amino acids.

The chain recombines TRBV28 with TRBJ2-2; possible D gene TRBD1, 6 bases. This CDR3 is 14 amino acids long. Deletions cut 6 bases from V and 4 bases from J, with 12 bases between. Germline V gene sequence: CDR1 MDHEN, CDR2 SYDVKM. The CDR3 region is CASRGTILTGELFF. DNA for the CDR3: TGTGCCAGCAGAGGGACAATACTCACCGGGGAGCTGTTTTTT.

This clone was picked up a small number of times. The J gene is TRBJ1-4, the V gene TRBV10-3, with a weak D call TRBD1 (5 bases). V gave up 3 bases and J gave up 8 bases, with 10 bases separating them. CDR1 is ENHRY, CDR2 SYGVKD, per germline. CDR3 size: 13 residues. The CDR3 DNA is TGTGCCATCAGTGAAGGACACAAGGAAAAACTGTTTTTT. Translation gives CAISEGHKEKLFF.

V usage is TRBV5-1 and J usage is TRBJ2-3; 9 nucleotides agree with TRBD2. Germline CDR1 and CDR2: SGHRS and YFSETQ. The V segment lost 6 bases and the J segment 0 bases; nucleotides outside the gene matches: 5. CDR3 length equals 15 residues. The chain's CDR3 is CASKGLAGSTDTQYF. The DNA of the CDR3 is TGCGCCAGCAAGGGGCTAGCGGGAAGCACAGATACGCAGTATTTT.

This clone has more than one count but fewer than ten. This chain joins TRBV6-5 and TRBJ1-1; TRBD1 agrees at 7 bases. The junction had 9 bases not matched to a gene; V was cut back by 7 bases and J by 4 bases. The CDR3 has 14 amino acids. Germline CDR1 is MNHEY and CDR2 is SVGAGI. DNA of the CDR3: TGTGCCAGCAAGGACGTCACAGGGGCCACTGAAGCTTTCTTT. It yields the protein CASKDVTGATEAFF.

V gene TRBV27 combines with J gene TRBJ1-5, with a weak D call TRBD1 (6 bases). The V gene's germline CDR1 is MNHEY and CDR2 SMNVEV (reference sequence). With 8 bases removed from V and 5 bases from J, the gap between germline ends came to 13 bases. The CDR3 sequence is 13 residues long. The CDR3, as DNA: TGTGCCAGCGACGGCAGGGGTTATCAGCCCCAGCATTTT. This codes for CASDGRGYQPQHF.

In this sample, this clone turned up a few times. The chain couples TRBV18 to TRBJ1-1; TRBD1 aligns across 7 bases. Per germline, CDR1 KGHSH and CDR2 LQKENI. The CDR3 length is 13 residues. V shed 2 bases, J shed 5 bases, and the junction held 2 bases outside the gene matches. DNA of the CDR3: TGTGCCAGCTCACCAACAGGGGAGACTGAAGCTTTCTTT. Residues: CASSPTGETEAFF. Supplemented by reference TRBV18 and TRBJ1-1, the full variable domain reads NAGVMQNPRHLVRRRGQEARLRCSPMKGHSHVYWYRQLPEEGLKFMVYLQKENIIDESGMPKERFSAEFPKEGPSILRIQQVVRGDSAAYFCASSPTGETEAFFGQGTRLTVV.

V and J are TRBV7-2 and TRBJ1-5; 10 bases are a match to TRBD1. The germline CDR1 and CDR2 sequences are SGHTA and FQGNSA. J gave up 6 bases and V 3 bases, and 2 bases lay outside the gene matches. The CDR3 is 14 amino acids. The CDR3: CASSFGQGGQPQHF. The CDR3 DNA reads TGTGCCAGCAGCTTCGGACAGGGGGGTCAGCCCCAGCATTTT.

The sample holds one count of this clone. V is TRBV27 and J is TRBJ2-3; 7 bases fit TRBD2. CDR3 size: 18 residues. The ends lost 4 bases at V and 2 bases at J; junction bases unmatched: 15. CDR1 and CDR2 (germline): MNHEY, SMNVEV (reference sequence). This chain's CDR3 is CASSSDLGRSGTTDTQYF. CDR3 nucleotide sequence: TGTGCCAGCAGTTCCGATTTGGGGAGAAGCGGGACCACAGATACGCAGTATTTT.

This rearrangement joins TRBV6-5 to TRBJ2-5, with D unresolved. The J call may be wrong; the DNA end is better matched by TRBJ2-7. This CDR3 region has 12 residues. Germline V gene lookup returns CDR1 MNHEY and CDR2 SVGAGI. Here the CDR3 DNA reads TGTGCCAGCGGAGATCCTTCCTACGAGCAGTACTTC. Its protein product is CASGDPSYEQYF.

This clone showed up just once. The chain is built from TRBV4-2 and TRBJ1-5; D remains ambiguous. Germline CDR1 LGHNA, CDR2 YNFKEQ. The CDR3 has 14 residues. V gave up 5 bases and J gave up 3 bases, with 11 bases separating them. CDR3 region: CASSYEVNNQPQHF. The CDR3 region has the DNA TGTGCCAGCAGCTACGAAGTAAACAATCAGCCCCAGCATTTT.

The chain combines TRBV6-1 with TRBJ1-5, with D hard to call. CDR1 and CDR2 (germline): MNHNS, SASEGT. This CDR3 spans 14 amino acids. V was shortened by 3 bases and J by 2 bases, with 8 bases between the two germline ends. In nucleotides, the CDR3 is TGTGCCAGCAGTGATTCCGTGGGCAATCAGCCCCAGCATTTT. This gives the protein CASSDSVGNQPQHF.

This clone was counted once. The chain combines TRBV19 with TRBJ1-1; weak D call: TRBD1 (5 bases). Germline-derived CDR1 and CDR2 are LNHDA and SQIVND (reference sequence). V shed 4 bases and J shed 4 bases, with 13 bases lying between them. The CDR3 contains 14 residues. The CDR3 spells CASSTGRGSTEAFF. DNA for the CDR3: TGTGCCAGTAGTACGGGACGGGGTAGCACTGAAGCTTTCTTT.

In regard to this clone: The identical CDR3 is also encoded by other nucleotide sequences in the sample. The rearrangement links TRBV5-1 to TRBJ2-3; 8 bases line up with TRBD2. Losses at the gene ends were 0 bases for V and 3 bases for J; bases not matched to a gene: 6. The germline CDR1 and CDR2 sequences are SGHRS and YFSETQ. This CDR3 comprises 16 residues. The CDR3 bases are TGCGCCAGCAGCTTGGATCGGGGGGGCGGGACAGATACGCAGTATTTT. Protein sequence: CASSLDRGGGTDTQYF.

Regarding this clone: One end of the junction varies from germline; a read error may be responsible. The chain is built from TRBV6-6 and TRBJ2-1, with 7 nucleotides matching TRBD2. The CDR3 totals 15 residues. Germline CDR1 is MNHNY and CDR2 is SVGAGI (reference sequence). CDR3 protein: CASSYRTNSGPAGIF. CDR3 nucleotide sequence: TGTGCCAGCAGTTACAGAACCAATAGCGGGCCCGCCGGGATCTTC.

The chain combines TRBV7-6 with TRBJ2-3, with 8 bases aligning to TRBD1. Trimming cost V 0 bases and J 1 base; bases outside gene matches: 12. The CDR3 length is 19 residues. Germline CDR1 is SGHVS and CDR2 is FNYEAQ. CDR3 amino acids: CASSLARRDRWTGTDTQYF. The CDR3 DNA sequence: TGTGCCAGCAGCTTAGCGAGACGGGACAGGTGGACAGGCACAGATACGCAGTATTTT.

This clone was seen only once. The rearrangement links TRBV5-1 to TRBJ1-2; TRBD1 agrees at 7 bases. V shed 4 bases and J 5 bases; nucleotides not matched to a gene: 8. CDR1 SGHRS and CDR2 YFSETQ come from the germline V gene. The CDR3 sequence is 14 residues long. The CDR3 spells CASSANRGGYGYTF. CDR3 in DNA: TGCGCCAGCAGCGCGAACAGGGGAGGTTATGGCTACACCTTC.

V usage is TRBV5-1 and J usage is TRBJ1-5; D remains unclear. Germline CDR1 reads SGHRS; CDR2 reads YFSETQ. This CDR3 has 13 amino acids. Trimming took off 2 bases at V and 3 bases at J, with 6 bases between the two ends. The CDR3 bases are TGCGCCAGCAGCTTCGACTTCAATCAGCCCCAGCATTTT. Translated, it gives CASSFDFNQPQHF.

This chain uses TRBV25-1 with TRBJ1-2; 7 bases are shared with TRBD1. The CDR3 covers 15 residues. Germline V gene data show CDR1 as MGHDK and CDR2 as SYGVNS. J lost 2 bases, V lost 2 bases, and 5 bases had no gene match. CDR3 amino acids: CASSEGNRGNYGYTF. In nucleotides, the CDR3 is TGTGCCAGCAGTGAAGGGAACAGGGGAAACTATGGCTACACCTTC.

The V call is TRBV11-2, the J call TRBJ2-1; D is ambiguous. V lost 3 bases to trimming and J lost 9 bases, with 6 bases between them. The CDR3 spans 11 residues. Germline V gene sequence: CDR1 SGHAT, CDR2 FQNNGV. The CDR3 protein is CASSLRSEQFF. The CDR3 region has the DNA TGTGCCAGCAGCTTGAGGAGTGAGCAGTTCTTC.

This rearrangement joins TRBV6-5 to TRBJ2-1; 10 nucleotides line up with TRBD2. Germline V gene data show CDR1 as MNHEY and CDR2 as SVGAGI. The V and J ends lost 7 bases and 5 bases, in that order; junction bases with no gene match: 5. CDR3 length: 14 amino acids. CDR3 loop: CASKPGLANNEQFF. Written as DNA, the CDR3 is TGTGCCAGCAAACCGGGACTAGCGAACAATGAGCAGTTCTTC.

The V call is TRBV30, the J call TRBJ1-1; D uncertain. Germline-derived CDR1 and CDR2 are GTSNPN and SVGIG (reference sequence). CDR3 length equals 13 residues. In DNA form, the CDR3 reads TGTATGCAGTGGGATAGGTTGGGCACTGAAGCTTTCTTT. It codes for CMQWDRLGTEAFF.

V and J are TRBV6-1 and TRBJ2-1, with 13 bases matching TRBD2. Germline CDR1 is MNHNS and CDR2 is SASEGT. The CDR3 has 15 residues. Trimming cost V 7 bases and J 10 bases; bases outside gene matches: 10. CDR3 sequence reads: CASTRLAGGFEEQFF. The CDR3 DNA reads TGTGCCAGCACCAGACTAGCGGGAGGATTTGAAGAGCAGTTCTTC.

The chain links TRBV5-8 to TRBJ2-3; no firm D call. The V gene's germline CDR1 is SGHTS and CDR2 YDEGEE. CDR3 length: 14 amino acids. Trimming took 2 bases from V and 1 from J, leaving 8 bases between them. The CDR3 loop is CASSFMGGTDTQYF. CDR3 nucleotide sequence: TGTGCCAGCAGCTTTATGGGTGGCACAGATACGCAGTATTTT.

This chain joins TRBV5-1 and TRBJ2-2, with 7 bases matching TRBD1. The CDR3 has 15 amino acids. CDR1 is SGHRS and CDR2 is YFSETQ in the germline V gene. V shed 4 bases, J shed 7 bases, and the junction held 10 bases outside the gene matches. In nucleotides, the CDR3 is TGCGCCAGCAGCCCAGTACAGGGGATGAGCGGGGAGCTGTTTTTT. Translating gives CASSPVQGMSGELFF.

The rearrangement joins TRBV6-5 to TRBJ1-5, with no clear D. The CDR3 is made up of 15 amino acids. The V and J ends lost 6 bases and 0 bases respectively, with 12 bases between them. Germline CDR1 is MNHEY and CDR2 is SVGAGI. The DNA for the CDR3 is TGTGCCAGCAGAGGAAGTTTCTATAGCAATCAGCCCCAGCATTTT. Its protein product is CASRGSFYSNQPQHF.

V and J are TRBV6-4 and TRBJ1-1; 7 bases line up with TRBD1. CDR3 size: 16 residues. After removal of 4 bases from V and 4 bases from J, the junction contained 12 bases not matched to a gene. Germline loops: CDR1 MRHNA, CDR2 SNTAGT. The CDR3 DNA reads TGTGCCAGCAGTGCCACGACAGGGAAATTGGGCACTGAAGCTTTCTTT. It specifies CASSATTGKLGTEAFF.

V gene TRBV19 combines with J gene TRBJ1-5; 8 nucleotides agree with TRBD1. This CDR3 region has 17 residues. Trimming removed 10 bases from V and 0 bases from J; junction bases left unmatched: 14. Germline lookup yields CDR1 LNHDA and CDR2 SQIVND (reference sequence). The CDR3 loop reads CAIVDREPLYSNQPQHF. The CDR3 region has the DNA TGTGCCATTGTGGACAGGGAACCGCTTTATAGCAATCAGCCCCAGCATTTT.

The V gene is TRBV4-2, the J gene TRBJ1-1; TRBD1 agrees at 9 bases. From germline, CDR1 is LGHNA and CDR2 YNFKEQ. The CDR3 length is 14 residues. The J segment lost 4 bases and the V segment lost 3 bases, leaving 3 bases of the junction unmatched. The CDR3 spells CASSQTGGFTEAFF. The DNA for the CDR3 is TGTGCCAGCAGCCAGACAGGGGGTTTCACTGAAGCTTTCTTT.